Below, 31 T cell receptor beta chains from the same sample are listed, as sequenced in a study of early T cells in non-severe SARS-CoV-2 infection. Each CDR3 protein is one row after TCRdb ran MiXCR on the 5' RACE reads. Seen here are about 56,000 distinct CDR3 sequences, more than 13% observed once, and the top ten hold 4.1%. The sequenced sample was whole blood, obtained at baseline. Source of these receptors: an adult who was a healthcare worker with PCR-confirmed SARS-CoV-2 infection or an uninfected control (not recorded which).

This clonotype was seen a handful of times. The V and J genes are TRBV5-1 and TRBJ2-7, with unresolved D. Trimming took 5 bases from V and 5 from J, leaving 17 bases between them. The CDR3 consists of 14 residues. In germline, CDR1 is SGHRS, CDR2 YFSETQ. CDR3: CASSGTTSSHEQYF. In nucleotides, the CDR3 is TGCGCCAGCAGTGGAACTACCTCATCGCACGAGCAGTACTTC.

The chain employs TRBV27 and TRBJ2-7, with TRBD2 identical over 7 bases. V lost 3 bases and J lost 2; bases outside the gene matches: 7. Germline CDR1 and CDR2: MNHEY and SMNVEV (reference sequence). This CDR3 comprises 15 residues. The CDR3 sequence is CASSFTSSGTYEQYF. The CDR3, as DNA: TGTGCCAGCAGTTTTACGTCCAGCGGGACCTACGAGCAGTACTTC.

A few counts support this clonotype. The J gene is TRBJ2-1, the V gene TRBV12-3 or TRBV12-4; TRBD2 might be the D (7 bases). V lost 3 bases and J 8 bases, leaving 14 bases between the germline ends. This CDR3 comprises 14 residues. CDR3 sequence reads: CASSLLAGAYEQFF. Here the CDR3 DNA reads TGTGCCAGCAGTTTGTTGGCGGGGGCATATGAGCAGTTCTTC.

This clonotype was observed many times. V gene TRBV7-2 combines with J gene TRBJ2-2, with no clear D. CDR1 and CDR2 from the germline V gene are SGHTA and FQGNSA. Trimming took off 5 bases at V and 7 bases at J, with 14 bases between the two ends. This CDR3 comprises 14 residues. The CDR3 sequence: CASSPTRLSGELFF. The CDR3 bases are TGTGCCAGCAGCCCAACCCGACTTAGCGGGGAGCTGTTTTTT. The full variable domain, completed using reference TRBV7-2 and TRBJ2-2, is GAGVSQSPSNKVTEKGKDVELRCDPISGHTALYWYRQSLGQGLEFLIYFQGNSAPDKSGLPSDRFSAERTGGSVSTLTIQRTQQEDSAVYLCASSPTRLSGELFFGEGSRLTVL.

The V call is TRBV19, the J call TRBJ2-7; D may be TRBD1 (5 bases). The CDR3 has 16 amino acids. V lost 0 bases, J lost 5 bases, and 17 bases lay in between. The germline V gene encodes CDR1 LNHDA and CDR2 SQIVND (reference sequence). The DNA for the CDR3 is TGTGCCAGTAGTATAGAGGCCTCAGGGTGGCTGCACGAGCAGTACTTC. Protein sequence: CASSIEASGWLHEQYF.

This clonotype was seen many times. J is TRBJ2-7 and V is TRBV20-1, with D unclear. The CDR3 covers 14 residues. With 3 bases removed from V and 6 bases from J, the gap between germline ends came to 18 bases. Germline lookup yields CDR1 DFQATT and CDR2 SNEGSKA (reference sequence). The CDR3 DNA is TGCAGTGCTAGCGTATCAACTGCACTGCGCGAGCAGTACTTC. This translates into CSASVSTALREQYF.

This clonotype was seen a handful of times. J is TRBJ2-3 and V is TRBV3-1, with D uncertain. Germline loops: CDR1 LGHDT, CDR2 YNNKEL (reference sequence). The CDR3 loop spans 15 amino acids. V lost 1 base to trimming and J lost 10 bases, with 18 bases between them. CDR3 sequence reads: CASSQVRLGQNAQYF. For the CDR3, the DNA is TGTGCCAGCAGCCAAGTAAGGTTAGGGCAGAATGCGCAGTATTTT.

V and J are TRBV6-2 or TRBV6-3 and TRBJ2-7, with D perhaps TRBD2 (5 bases). This CDR3 has 12 amino acids. With 5 bases removed from V and 3 bases from J, the gap between germline ends came to 8 bases. The germline CDR1 and CDR2 sequences are MNHEY and SVGEGT. Here the CDR3 DNA reads TGTGCCAGCAGTCGGGGTTTCTACGAGCAGTACTTC. Translating it yields CASSRGFYEQYF.

The chain links TRBV18 to TRBJ1-6; no clear D gene. The CDR3 is 14 amino acids. Germline CDR1 is KGHSH and CDR2 is LQKENI. Trimming cost V 6 bases and J 2 bases, with 8 bases left between them. CDR3 nucleotides: TGTGCCAGCTCCACTTCCCCCTATAATTCACCCCTCCACTTT. This codes for CASSTSPYNSPLHF.

There are many counts of this clonotype. The gene calls are TRBV27 and TRBJ2-1; 13 bases agree with TRBD2. This CDR3 is 17 amino acids long. The germline gives CDR1 MNHEY, CDR2 SMNVEV (reference sequence). With V trimmed by 5 bases and J by 4 bases, 8 bases remained unmatched. DNA for the CDR3: TGTGCCAGCAGTAAAATTCCGGGACTAGCGGGGTACAATGAGCAGTTCTTC. It is translated as CASSKIPGLAGYNEQFF.

This chain uses TRBV28 with TRBJ2-6; D call uncertain. The CDR3 runs to 15 residues. The V and J ends lost 3 bases and 2 bases respectively, with 8 bases between them. Germline V gene sequence: CDR1 MDHEN, CDR2 SYDVKM. The CDR3 here is CASSFIRTGANVLTF. DNA for the CDR3: TGTGCCAGCAGTTTTATCCGAACTGGGGCCAACGTCCTGACTTTC.

The rearrangement uses TRBV18 and TRBJ1-3; D call uncertain. V lost 1 base to trimming and J lost 3 bases, with 4 bases between them. Germline CDR1 reads KGHSH; CDR2 reads LQKENI. This CDR3 contains 13 residues. CDR3 residues: CASSPLDGNTIYF. The CDR3 coding sequence is TGTGCCAGCTCACCACTTGATGGAAACACCATATATTTT.

The chain has TRBV7-2 and TRBJ2-1, with D perhaps matching TRBD2 (6 bases). This CDR3 is built from 12 residues. Germline CDR1 and CDR2: SGHTA and FQGNSA. V lost 4 bases, J lost 10 bases, and 11 bases lay in between. Here the CDR3 reads CASSSTRVEQFF. The CDR3 nucleotides are TGTGCCAGCAGCTCGACTAGAGTAGAGCAGTTCTTC.

In this sample, this clonotype turned up a few times. The chain joins TRBV5-6 to TRBJ2-7; TRBD1 matches 10 bases. The germline CDR1 and CDR2 sequences are SGHDT and YYEEEE. CDR3 size: 18 residues. Trimming cost V 0 bases and J 3 bases; bases outside gene matches: 12. The CDR3 protein is CASSLEGMTGGVGYEQYF. The CDR3 nucleotides read TGTGCCAGCAGCTTGGAAGGGATGACAGGGGGCGTGGGCTACGAGCAGTACTTC.

The genes are TRBV6-1 and TRBJ2-7, with a weak D call TRBD1 (6 bases). This CDR3 region has 14 residues. Deletions cut 2 bases from V and 2 bases from J, with 10 bases between. The germline gives CDR1 MNHNS, CDR2 SASEGT. The DNA of the CDR3 is TGTGCCAGCAGTGAAAGACAGGCCGCCTACGAGCAGTACTTC. This encodes CASSERQAAYEQYF.

This clonotype showed up many times. This chain connects TRBV6-2 or TRBV6-3 to TRBJ2-7, with 8 bases aligning to TRBD2. CDR3 length: 16 residues. The V gene end was trimmed by 8 bases and the J gene end by 1 base; junction bases not matched to a gene: 13. Germline V gene lookup returns CDR1 MNHEY and CDR2 SVGEGT. CDR3 DNA sequence: TGTGCCAGCGGCCCAGCGGGAGATCCACCTTCCTACGAGCAGTACTTC. It is translated as CASGPAGDPPSYEQYF.

This clonotype was seen many times. CDR3 nucleotide sequence: TGTGCCAGCAGTTCGGACTACGAGCAGTACTTC. Encoded protein: CASSSDYEQYF. The J gene is TRBJ2-7, the V gene TRBV28; D is unresolved. V was trimmed by 4 bases and J by 3 bases, leaving 4 bases between them. Germline V CDR1 and CDR2: MDHEN, SYDVKM. CDR3 length: 11 residues.

Only a few counts were recorded for this clonotype. The chain employs TRBV7-3 and TRBJ2-3, with D possibly matching TRBD2 (6 bases). In germline, CDR1 is SGHTA, CDR2 FQGTGA. This CDR3 has 13 amino acids. V lost 6 bases, J lost 5 bases, and 12 bases lay in between. CDR3 region: CASSPPGGDTQYF. The CDR3 nucleotides are TGTGCCAGCAGTCCTCCCGGGGGAGATACGCAGTATTTT.

Points on this clonotype: The missing conserved phenylalanine or tryptophan at the end of this CDR3 makes a read error likely. This chain joins TRBV20-1 and TRBJ2-3; TRBD2 matches 10 bases. There are 15 residues in the CDR3. Trimming took 3 bases from V and 4 from J; bases not matched to a gene: 7. In germline, CDR1 is DFQATT, CDR2 SNEGSKA (reference sequence). The chain's CDR3 is CSARWKRGGADTQYS. CDR3 in DNA: TGCAGTGCTAGGTGGAAGCGGGGGGGGGCAGATACGCAGTATTCT.

This sequence joins TRBV5-6 and TRBJ1-6; D is perhaps TRBD1 (6 bases). Germline V gene sequence: CDR1 SGHDT, CDR2 YYEEEE. V lost 5 bases and J lost 9, with 12 bases in between. The CDR3 is made up of 13 amino acids. CDR3 in amino acids: CASRGASGSPLHF. The DNA of the CDR3 is TGTGCCAGCAGGGGGGCTTCGGGTTCACCCCTCCACTTT.

The chain links TRBV11-1 to TRBJ2-1; the match to TRBD1 covers 8 bases. After removal of 5 bases from V and 1 base from J, the junction contained 4 bases not matched to a gene. The germline gives CDR1 SGHAT, CDR2 FQDESV (reference sequence). The CDR3 contains 15 residues. This CDR3 is CASSERQGSYNEQFF. CDR3 nucleotide sequence: TGTGCCAGCAGCGAGCGACAGGGGTCCTACAATGAGCAGTTCTTC. The full variable domain, completed using reference TRBV11-1 and TRBJ2-1, is EAEVAQSPRYKITEKSQAVAFWCDPISGHATLYWYRQILGQGPELLVQFQDESVVDDSQLPKDRFSAERLKGVDSTLKIQPAELGDSAMYLCASSERQGSYNEQFFGPGTRLTVL.

The chain joins TRBV11-2 to TRBJ2-7; TRBD1 aligns across 7 bases. The V gene's germline CDR1 is SGHAT and CDR2 FQNNGV. V lost 5 bases, J lost 5 bases, and 15 bases stayed unmatched. This CDR3 is 16 amino acids long. The chain's CDR3 is CASSTLRGRIVHEQYF. As DNA, the CDR3 is TGTGCCAGCAGCACCCTAAGGGGGCGCATCGTCCACGAGCAGTACTTC.

By sample share, this clonotype is medium-sized. The V and J genes are TRBV5-1 and TRBJ1-1, with a weak D call TRBD1 (6 bases). Germline V CDR1 and CDR2: SGHRS, YFSETQ. The ends were cut back, 3 bases at V and 1 base at J, with 13 bases in the middle. The CDR3 is made up of 15 amino acids. CDR3 amino acids: CASSSDGQPNTEAFF. The CDR3 DNA reads as TGCGCCAGCAGCTCCGACGGACAGCCGAACACTGAAGCTTTCTTT. The variable domain in full, with the rest retrieved from reference TRBV5-1 and TRBJ1-1, is KAGVTQTPRYLIKTRGQQVTLSCSPISGHRSVSWYQQTPGQGLQFLFEYFSETQRNKGNFPGRFSGRQFSNSRSEMNVSTLELGDSALYLCASSSDGQPNTEAFFGQGTRLTVV.

This clonotype was counted at least ten times. CDR3 sequence reads: CASGSYNEQFF. The CDR3 DNA follows: TGTGCCAGCGGGTCCTACAATGAGCAGTTCTTC. The rearrangement links TRBV3-1 to TRBJ2-1; D unresolved. The CDR3 extends over 11 amino acids. Trimming left V 8 bases short and J 1 base short, with 3 bases between. Germline V gene sequence: CDR1 LGHDT, CDR2 YNNKEL (reference sequence).

This clonotype was observed at least ten times. This chain joins TRBV16 and TRBJ1-1; D is ambiguous. V lost 0 bases to trimming and J lost 1 base, with 9 bases between them. This CDR3 comprises 15 residues. The germline CDR1 and CDR2 sequences are KGHSY and FQNENV. The DNA for the CDR3 is TGTGCCAGCAGCCAATCGGCAGCGGGGAACACTGAAGCTTTCTTT. This encodes CASSQSAAGNTEAFF.

This clonotype has only a few counts. The rearrangement uses TRBV5-1 and TRBJ2-2; 8 bases agree with TRBD1. CDR3 length equals 16 residues. V shed 1 base and J 4 bases; nucleotides not matched to a gene: 6. CDR1 is SGHRS, CDR2 YFSETQ, per germline. CDR3 sequence: CASSLSQGAGTGELFF. The CDR3, as DNA: TGCGCCAGCAGCTTGTCCCAGGGGGCCGGCACCGGGGAGCTGTTTTTT.

The chain has TRBV6-5 and TRBJ2-3; D gene uncertain. Germline CDR1 is MNHEY and CDR2 is SVGAGI. Trimming pared 2 bases from V and 6 bases from J, leaving 9 bases between. The CDR3 consists of 13 residues. The CDR3 loop is CASSYPGVDTQYF. The CDR3 DNA reads as TGTGCCAGCAGTTACCCTGGGGTTGATACGCAGTATTTT.

This chain links TRBV28 with TRBJ2-3; 8 positions match TRBD2. The germline CDR1 and CDR2 sequences are MDHEN and SYDVKM. The CDR3 has 22 amino acids. Trimming removed 5 bases from V and 5 bases from J; junction bases left unmatched: 30. CDR3 sequence (DNA): TGTGCCAGCAGTGGAATCGGGGGCGCCTCGGGCGGGAGGTTCACGAGGGGAGATACGCAGTATTTT. It specifies CASSGIGGASGGRFTRGDTQYF.

The chain recombines TRBV28 with TRBJ1-1, with D maybe TRBD1 (5 bases). V lost 3 bases and J 4 bases, leaving 15 bases between the germline ends. Germline assignment: CDR1 MDHEN and CDR2 SYDVKM. This CDR3 contains 15 residues. CDR3 sequence (DNA): TGTGCCAGCAGTTTCAGTCAGGGAAGGGGCACTGAAGCTTTCTTT. This codes for CASSFSQGRGTEAFF.

This clonotype came up a few times. This chain connects TRBV6-6 to TRBJ1-1; 10 positions agree with TRBD1. The V gene's germline CDR1 is MNHNY and CDR2 SVGAGI (reference sequence). V was pared by 4 bases and J by 11 bases, with 10 bases of the junction left unmatched. The CDR3 is made up of 14 amino acids. The CDR3 sequence: CASSSPRTGGDAFF. CDR3 coding DNA: TGTGCCAGCAGTTCACCTCGGACAGGGGGAGACGCTTTCTTT.

This clonotype was detected only a few times. The chain employs TRBV10-2 and TRBJ2-2, with 10 nucleotides matching TRBD2. CDR1 is WSHSY, CDR2 SAAADI, per germline. The J segment lost 1 base and the V segment lost 5 bases, leaving 1 base of the junction unmatched. This CDR3 region has 15 residues. The CDR3 region has the DNA TGCGCCAGCAGTTCTAGCGGGAGGAACACCGGGGAGCTGTTTTTT. Translating gives CASSSSGRNTGELFF.